The 22 T cell receptor beta chains in this list originate from one sample, sequenced in a study of PD-1 blockade in classical Hodgkin lymphoma. The table came from immunoSEQ multiplex PCR; TCRdb's copy has only in-frame clones and leaves some out. The sample consists of about 21,000 clones, more than 60% of them appearing once. Every patient relapsed after autologous stem cell transplantation, and brentuximab vedotin exposure varied. Here the sequenced sample was peripheral blood mononuclear cells (PBMCs), taken at baseline. The source is a human donor with classical Hodgkin lymphoma.

This clone was counted a few times. V usage is TRBV29-1 and J usage is TRBJ1-1; weak D call: TRBD1 (6 bases). Germline assignment: CDR1 SQVTM and CDR2 ANQGSEA. The CDR3 has 13 residues. Trimming took off 2 bases at V and 0 bases at J, with 7 bases between the two ends. The CDR3 here is CSVEWGLNTEAFF. CDR3 nucleotide sequence: TGCAGCGTTGAATGGGGGCTGAACACTGAAGCTTTCTTT.

The CDR3 region has the DNA TGTGCCACCGGCCTAGAGACCCAGTACTTC. It specifies CATGLETQYF. The rearrangement uses TRBV19 and TRBJ2-5; D gene unclear. V shed 10 bases and J shed 4 bases, with 7 bases lying between them. Germline CDR1 reads LNHDA; CDR2 reads SQIVND (reference sequence). This CDR3 has 10 amino acids.

V gene TRBV7-2 combines with J gene TRBJ2-1, with D perhaps TRBD1 (6 bases). The ends were cut back, 5 bases at V and 1 base at J, with 12 bases in the middle. The CDR3 has 15 amino acids. Germline loops: CDR1 SGHTA, CDR2 FQGNSA. As DNA, the CDR3 is TGTGCCAGCAGCCCGAGGGGGAATTCCTACAATGAGCAGTTCTTC. This translates into CASSPRGNSYNEQFF.

The rearrangement joins TRBV5-5 to TRBJ2-7; 15 bases align to TRBD2. Germline assignment: CDR1 SGHKS and CDR2 YYEKEE (reference sequence). This CDR3 comprises 19 residues. The V gene end was trimmed by 4 bases and the J gene end by 2 bases; junction bases not matched to a gene: 13. CDR3 residues: CASSPRVGLAGGGAYEQYF. In nucleotides, the CDR3 is TGTGCCAGCAGCCCACGGGTGGGACTAGCGGGAGGAGGCGCCTACGAGCAGTACTTC.

Only a few counts were recorded for this clone. This rearrangement joins TRBV5-4 to TRBJ2-3; possibly TRBD2 for D (5 bases). This CDR3 spans 15 amino acids. V was trimmed by 3 bases and J by 0 bases, leaving 11 bases between them. Germline assignment: CDR1 SGHNT and CDR2 YYREEE (reference sequence). CDR3 in DNA: TGTGCCAGCAGCTCCCAGTGGACTAGCACAGATACGCAGTATTTT. It yields the protein CASSSQWTSTDTQYF.

The rearrangement joins TRBV7-2 to TRBJ1-3, with 8 bases identical to TRBD1. The CDR3 totals 16 residues. Trimming took 0 bases from V and 5 from J; bases not matched to a gene: 6. Per the germline V gene, CDR1 is SGHTA and CDR2 is FQGNSA. The CDR3 protein is CASSLATGQERNTIYF. CDR3 DNA: TGTGCCAGCAGCTTAGCGACGGGACAGGAGAGAAACACCATATATTTT.

This chain links TRBV30 with TRBJ1-3, with D perhaps TRBD1 (5 bases). Germline V CDR1 and CDR2: GTSNPN, SVGIG (reference sequence). This CDR3 spans 14 amino acids. Trimming shortened V by 2 bases and J by 4 bases, and 12 bases separated the two germline ends. The CDR3 is CAWSPRAGGNTIYF. The CDR3 DNA is TGTGCCTGGAGTCCCAGGGCGGGCGGAAACACCATATATTTT.

This clone was found a few times. The J gene is TRBJ2-3, the V gene TRBV7-2, with D hard to call. There are 15 residues in the CDR3. Deletions cut 2 bases from V and 0 bases from J, with 9 bases between. From germline, CDR1 is SGHTA and CDR2 FQGNSA. CDR3 sequence: CASSLQSGSTDTQYF. Written as DNA, the CDR3 is TGTGCCAGCAGCTTACAGTCAGGAAGCACAGATACGCAGTATTTT.

The chain employs TRBV9 and TRBJ2-7; D might be TRBD1 or TRBD2, each matching 7 bases. The V gene lost 4 bases and the J gene lost 7 bases, with 24 bases spanning the gap. CDR3 size: 16 residues. Looked up from germline, CDR1 is SGDLS and CDR2 is YYNGEE. The CDR3 reads CASSPHRGYMGGEQYF. The CDR3 coding sequence is TGTGCCAGCAGCCCCCACAGGGGTTACATGGGGGGGGAGCAGTACTTC.

The chain carries TRBV30 and TRBJ1-4, with D possibly matching TRBD1 (5 bases). V was pared by 2 bases and J by 8 bases, with 12 bases between. Germline V CDR1 and CDR2: GTSNPN, SVGIG (reference sequence). The CDR3 contains 13 residues. The CDR3 protein is CAWSSGWGEKLFF. DNA of the CDR3: TGTGCCTGGAGTTCAGGGTGGGGCGAAAAACTGTTTTTT.

The chain is built from TRBV19 and TRBJ1-4; TRBD1 agrees at 7 bases. This CDR3 is 15 amino acids long. The trim removed 3 bases at V and 0 bases at J, leaving 1 base unmatched. Germline lookup yields CDR1 LNHDA and CDR2 SQIVND (reference sequence). The CDR3 sequence: CASSMGQSTNEKLFF. The CDR3 nucleotides read TGTGCCAGTAGTATGGGACAGTCAACTAATGAAAAACTGTTTTTT.

This chain joins TRBV28 and TRBJ2-1; 9 nucleotides align to TRBD1. In germline, CDR1 is MDHEN, CDR2 SYDVKM. The CDR3 runs to 16 residues. V dropped 5 bases and J dropped 4; count of bases not matched to a gene: 9. CDR3 in amino acids: CASSPPGTGRYNEQFF. DNA of the CDR3: TGTGCCAGCAGTCCACCCGGGACAGGGAGATACAATGAGCAGTTCTTC.

This CDR3 reads CASSMDGNTEAFF. CDR3 in DNA: TGTGCCAGCAGCATGGACGGAAACACTGAAGCTTTCTTT. The rearrangement uses TRBV7-9 and TRBJ1-1, with D uncertain. The CDR3 runs 13 residues. Per the germline V gene, CDR1 is SEHNR and CDR2 is FQNEAQ (reference sequence). V was shortened by 5 bases and J by 2 bases, with 9 bases between the two germline ends.

The rearrangement uses TRBV23-1 and TRBJ1-4; D is perhaps TRBD1 (6 bases). TRBV23-1 is an ORF, and what it does is uncertain. The CDR3 is 16 residues long. The V end lost 7 bases, the J end lost 5 bases, and 20 bases lay between the germline ends. CDR3 DNA: TGCGCCAGCACCCGGGGCCGGGGGACACAAAATGAAAAACTGTTTTTT. Its protein product is CASTRGRGTQNEKLFF.

V and J are TRBV11-2 and TRBJ2-1; D is unresolved. CDR1 is SGHAT and CDR2 is FQNNGV in the germline V gene. The CDR3 is 13 residues long. The V end lost 10 bases, the J end lost 1 base, and 11 bases lay between the germline ends. CDR3 sequence (DNA): TGTGCCACAACCTTGGGGTCCTACAATGAGCAGTTCTTC. Translating gives CATTLGSYNEQFF.

This clone occurred a few times. The chain links TRBV2 to TRBJ2-7; no firm D call. The CDR3 consists of 13 residues. V was clipped by 7 bases and J by 3 bases, with 13 bases between them. Germline CDR1 SNHLY, CDR2 FYNNEI. This CDR3 is CASNEVGYYEQYF. The DNA for the CDR3 is TGTGCCAGCAATGAGGTAGGGTACTACGAGCAGTACTTC.

This clone has a handful of counts. This chain links TRBV29-1 with TRBJ2-7; 7 nucleotides line up with TRBD1. Germline V gene sequence: CDR1 SQVTM, CDR2 ANQGSEA. CDR3 length: 13 amino acids. Here the CDR3 reads CTVYRDRLNEQYF. For the CDR3, the DNA is TGCACCGTATACCGGGACAGATTAAACGAGCAGTACTTC.

The rearrangement uses TRBV5-6 and TRBJ2-2; weak D call: TRBD2 (7 bases). This CDR3 has 15 amino acids. Per germline, CDR1 SGHDT and CDR2 YYEEEE. V shed 0 bases and J shed 5 bases, with 11 bases lying between them. CDR3 region: CASSLGRGGTGELFF. The CDR3 DNA follows: TGTGCCAGCAGCTTGGGCAGGGGAGGGACCGGGGAGCTGTTTTTT.

This clone was seen just once. This CDR3 reads CALYTNEQFF. The CDR3 nucleotides are TGTGCCCTCTATACGAATGAGCAGTTCTTC. The V call is TRBV19, the J call TRBJ2-1, with D uncertain. This CDR3 is 10 amino acids long. Per the germline V gene, CDR1 is LNHDA and CDR2 is SQIVND (reference sequence). Trimming took 11 bases from V and 7 from J, leaving 9 bases between them.

The chain has TRBV9 and TRBJ2-3, with D possibly TRBD1 on 6 matching bases. The CDR3 has 18 amino acids. Germline V lookup: CDR1 SGDLS, CDR2 YYNGEE. V was clipped by 4 bases and J by 0 bases, with 21 bases between them. The CDR3 region has the DNA TGTGCCAGCAGCCCCGTCCCGAACAGGGTTTCTAGCACAGATACGCAGTATTTT. Its translation is CASSPVPNRVSSTDTQYF.

The V and J genes are TRBV7-2 and TRBJ2-2, with D perhaps assigned TRBD1 or TRBD2 (5 bases each). Germline V gene data show CDR1 as SGHTA and CDR2 as FQGNSA. The CDR3 is 19 amino acids. Trimming took off 1 base at V and 0 bases at J, with 18 bases between the two ends. The DNA for the CDR3 is TGTGCCAGCAGCTTAGTGGGGGTTGGCGGACCCACGAACACCGGGGAGCTGTTTTTT. As protein: CASSLVGVGGPTNTGELFF. The variable domain in full, completed from reference TRBV7-2 and TRBJ2-2, reads GAGVSQSPSNKVTEKGKDVELRCDPISGHTALYWYRQSLGQGLEFLIYFQGNSAPDKSGLPSDRFSAERTGGSVSTLTIQRTQQEDSAVYLCASSLVGVGGPTNTGELFFGEGSRLTVL.

The V call is TRBV4-1, the J call TRBJ2-7; no firm D call. The length of the CDR3 is 16 residues. Per germline, CDR1 MGHRA and CDR2 YSYEKL. V was cut by 0 bases and J by 0 bases, with 12 bases left in between. The CDR3: CASSQEVADSSYEQYF. The CDR3 DNA reads as TGCGCCAGCAGCCAAGAGGTGGCAGATAGCTCCTACGAGCAGTACTTC.